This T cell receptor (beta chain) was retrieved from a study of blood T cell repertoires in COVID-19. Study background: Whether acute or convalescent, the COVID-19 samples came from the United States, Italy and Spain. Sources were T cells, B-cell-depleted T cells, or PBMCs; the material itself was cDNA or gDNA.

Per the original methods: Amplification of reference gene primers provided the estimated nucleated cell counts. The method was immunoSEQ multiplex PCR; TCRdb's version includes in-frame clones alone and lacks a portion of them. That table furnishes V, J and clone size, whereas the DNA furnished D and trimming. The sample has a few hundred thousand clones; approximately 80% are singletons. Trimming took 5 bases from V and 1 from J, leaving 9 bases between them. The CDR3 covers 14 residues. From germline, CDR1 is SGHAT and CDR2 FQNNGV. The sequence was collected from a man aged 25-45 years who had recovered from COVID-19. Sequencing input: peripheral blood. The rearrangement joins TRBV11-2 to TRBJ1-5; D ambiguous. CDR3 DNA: TGTGCCAGCAGCCTTACAAACAGCAATCAGCCCCAGCATTTT. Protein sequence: CASSLTNSNQPQHF.